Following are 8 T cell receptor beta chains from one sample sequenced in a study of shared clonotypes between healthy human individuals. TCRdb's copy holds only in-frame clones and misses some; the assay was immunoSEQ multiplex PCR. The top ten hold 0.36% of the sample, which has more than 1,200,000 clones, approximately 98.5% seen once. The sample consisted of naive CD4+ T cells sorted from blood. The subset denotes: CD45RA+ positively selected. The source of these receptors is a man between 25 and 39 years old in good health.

This chain's CDR3 is CASRTGEGYGYTF. In DNA, the CDR3 is TGTGCCAGCCGGACAGGGGAGGGCTATGGCTACACCTTC. The chain links TRBV6-1 to TRBJ1-2; TRBD1 matches 9 bases. The V gene end was trimmed by 8 bases and the J gene end by 4 bases; junction bases not matched to a gene: 5. CDR3 length equals 13 residues. In germline, CDR1 is MNHNS, CDR2 SASEGT.

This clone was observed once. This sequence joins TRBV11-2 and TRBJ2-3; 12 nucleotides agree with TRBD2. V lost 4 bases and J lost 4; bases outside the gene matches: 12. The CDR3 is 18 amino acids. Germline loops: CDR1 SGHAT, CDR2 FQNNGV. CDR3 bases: TGTGCCAGCAGCTCACCCAAGACTAGCGGGAGTCGGGCAGATACGCAGTATTTT. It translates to CASSSPKTSGSRADTQYF.

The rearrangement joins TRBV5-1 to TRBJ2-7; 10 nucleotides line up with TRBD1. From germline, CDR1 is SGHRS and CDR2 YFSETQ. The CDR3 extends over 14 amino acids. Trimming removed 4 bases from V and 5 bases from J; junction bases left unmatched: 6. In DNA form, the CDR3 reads TGCGCCAGCAGCCTGGACAGGGGGATGGACGAGCAGTACTTC. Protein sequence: CASSLDRGMDEQYF.

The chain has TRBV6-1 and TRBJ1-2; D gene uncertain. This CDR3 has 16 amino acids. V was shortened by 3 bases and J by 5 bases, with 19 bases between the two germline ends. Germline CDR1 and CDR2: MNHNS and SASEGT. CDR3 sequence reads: CASSDHRESGSYGYTF. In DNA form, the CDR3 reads TGTGCCAGCAGTGACCACCGGGAGTCTGGGAGTTATGGCTACACCTTC.

The CDR3 spells CASSLEPAGVGNNEQFF. The CDR3 DNA sequence: TGCGCCAGCAGCTTGGAACCAGCGGGGGTAGGGAACAATGAGCAGTTCTTC. The chain couples TRBV5-1 to TRBJ2-1, with 8 bases that match TRBD2. Germline V gene data show CDR1 as SGHRS and CDR2 as YFSETQ. The CDR3 contains 17 residues. Trimming cost V 0 bases and J 5 bases; bases outside gene matches: 10.

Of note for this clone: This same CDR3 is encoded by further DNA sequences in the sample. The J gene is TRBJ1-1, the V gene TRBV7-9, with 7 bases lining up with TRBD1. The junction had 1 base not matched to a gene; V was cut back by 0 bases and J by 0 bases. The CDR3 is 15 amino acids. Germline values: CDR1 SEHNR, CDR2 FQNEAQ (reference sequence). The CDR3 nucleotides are TGTGCCAGCAGCTTAGCGGGACAGTTGAACACTGAAGCTTTCTTT. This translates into CASSLAGQLNTEAFF.

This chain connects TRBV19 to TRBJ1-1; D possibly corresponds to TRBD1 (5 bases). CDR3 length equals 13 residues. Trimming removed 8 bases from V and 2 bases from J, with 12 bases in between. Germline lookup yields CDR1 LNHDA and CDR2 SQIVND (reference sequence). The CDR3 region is CASRLRENTEAFF. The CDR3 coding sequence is TGTGCCAGTCGACTCAGGGAAAACACTGAAGCTTTCTTT.

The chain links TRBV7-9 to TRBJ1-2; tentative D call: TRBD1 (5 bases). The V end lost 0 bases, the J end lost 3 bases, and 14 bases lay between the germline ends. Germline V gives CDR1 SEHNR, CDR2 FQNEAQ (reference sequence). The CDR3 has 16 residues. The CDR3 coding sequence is TGTGCCAGCAGCTTAGCGTGGCAGGGCGACGACTATGGCTACACCTTC. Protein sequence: CASSLAWQGDDYGYTF.